This T cell receptor beta chain is drawn from a study of T cell responses to AZD1222 COVID-19 vaccine. The CDR3 length is 13 residues. Germline loops: CDR1 SGHTA, CDR2 FQGTGA. Trimming took 3 bases from V and 5 from J, leaving 10 bases between them. TCRdb's copy holds only in-frame clones and misses some; the assay was immunoSEQ multiplex PCR. In the table there are 85,000 to 95,000 clones, almost 90% of which are singletons. General study findings and limits: Spike-wide vaccine-associated CD4 TCRs dominated at 160-218 and 743-854. Repertoires were obtained only post-peak T cell response. The breadth and depth of Spike-specific TCRs increased once two AZD1222 doses had been given.

Notes on this clone: The antigen is unknown.

The starting material was peripheral blood, obtained on day 0 of AZD1222 vaccination. The sequence came from an adult in good health. The chain links TRBV7-3 to TRBJ1-1; the D gene is possibly TRBD1 (5 bases). CDR3 protein: CASSFLRQTEAFF. The CDR3 DNA is TGTGCCAGCAGCTTCCTTAGACAGACTGAAGCTTTCTTT.